Each of the 21 T cell receptor beta chains below was sequenced from the same sample in a study of blood T cell repertoires in COVID-19 (TCRdb year 2020). Library construction relied on the immunoSEQ multiplex PCR assay. The table was pulled from immuneACCESS by TCRdb, which kept in-frame rearrangements only. Such tables lose some clones; where checked, under half of the loss comes from unresolved V genes, and the rest has no known cause. The table for this sample lists around 330,000 clones; 89% of them were counted only once. The ten biggest clones cover 5% to 5.5% of the sample. The sample taken for sequencing was PBMCs or T cells enriched from blood (not recorded which). The origin of the receptors is a man aged 60 to 69 who had recovered from COVID-19.

The chain has TRBV7-9 and TRBJ2-3, with D possibly TRBD2 on 6 matching bases. Trimming cost V 6 bases and J 0 bases, with 13 bases left between them. The CDR3 has 15 residues. CDR1 is SEHNR, CDR2 FQNEAQ, per germline (reference sequence). CDR3 in amino acids: CASRTSSSSTDTQYF. CDR3 coding DNA: TGTGCCAGCAGGACTAGTTCATCTAGCACAGATACGCAGTATTTT.

This clone was found once. The chain is built from TRBV3-1 (or the pseudogene TRBV3-2) and TRBJ2-7, with 9 bases fitting TRBD1. The J segment lost 2 bases and the V segment lost 3 bases, leaving 5 bases of the junction unmatched. Looked up from germline, CDR1 is LGHDT and CDR2 is YNNKEL (reference sequence). The CDR3 sequence is 15 residues long. The CDR3 nucleotides are TGTGCCAGCAGCCAGCCCGGGACAGGGACCTACGAGCAGTACTTC. Residues: CASSQPGTGTYEQYF.

V and J are TRBV24-1 and TRBJ2-7; tentatively, D is TRBD1 (6 bases). This CDR3 spans 15 amino acids. Trimming pared 6 bases from V and 2 bases from J, leaving 16 bases between. Germline V CDR1 and CDR2: KGHDR, SFDVKD. CDR3 loop: CATSLPGQGTYEQYF. The CDR3 DNA reads TGTGCCACCAGTTTACCGGGACAAGGAACCTACGAGCAGTACTTC.

This chain connects TRBV5-1 to TRBJ2-1; perhaps TRBD1 as D (5 bases). CDR3 length: 15 amino acids. Trimming took 4 bases from V and 0 from J, leaving 11 bases between them. Germline values: CDR1 SGHRS, CDR2 YFSETQ. The CDR3 spells CASSPDDSSYNEQFF. DNA for the CDR3: TGCGCCAGCAGCCCAGACGACAGCTCCTACAATGAGCAGTTCTTC.

V is TRBV9 and J is TRBJ2-2; 9 bases match TRBD2. CDR3 length equals 17 residues. Per germline, CDR1 SGDLS and CDR2 YYNGEE. After removal of 0 bases from V and 2 bases from J, the junction contained 5 bases not matched to a gene. CDR3 sequence reads: CASSVGLAGINTGELFF. CDR3 in DNA: TGTGCCAGCAGCGTAGGGCTAGCGGGAATTAACACCGGGGAGCTGTTTTTT.

The chain has TRBV5-4 and TRBJ2-5, with a possible D match to TRBD1 (6 bases). V lost 1 base to trimming and J lost 4 bases, with 11 bases between them. CDR1 is SGHNT, CDR2 YYREEE, per germline (reference sequence). The CDR3 is 14 residues long. The CDR3 loop is CASSLSRGGETQYF. In nucleotides, the CDR3 is TGTGCCAGCAGCTTGTCCAGGGGTGGAGAGACCCAGTACTTC.

This CDR3 reads CASSGTSGRALTQYF. DNA of the CDR3: TGTGCCAGCAGCGGGACTAGCGGGAGGGCCCTAACCCAGTACTTC. The chain links TRBV7-8 to TRBJ2-5, with 16 bases lining up with TRBD2. The CDR3 loop spans 15 amino acids. The V and J ends lost 5 bases and 8 bases, in that order; junction bases with no gene match: 5. The germline gives CDR1 SGHVS, CDR2 FQNEAQ.

Written as DNA, the CDR3 is TGTGCCAGTAGTGAGGGACTAGCGGGAGGAGATGAGCAGTTCTTC. Translated, it gives CASSEGLAGGDEQFF. This chain links TRBV19 with TRBJ2-1, with 15 bases identical to TRBD2. J lost 8 bases, V lost 5 bases, and 4 bases had no gene match. Per germline, CDR1 LNHDA and CDR2 SQIVND (reference sequence). The CDR3 runs 15 residues.

The chain employs TRBV7-9 and TRBJ2-7, with D possibly matching TRBD1 (5 bases). There are 13 residues in the CDR3. The V gene's germline CDR1 is SEHNR and CDR2 FQNEAQ (reference sequence). Trimming pared 1 base from V and 4 bases from J, leaving 8 bases between. CDR3 residues: CASSLVRQYEQYF. In DNA, the CDR3 is TGTGCCAGCAGCTTAGTAAGACAGTACGAGCAGTACTTC.

The J gene is TRBJ2-3, the V gene TRBV20-1; D not certain. This CDR3 has 10 amino acids. Germline V CDR1 and CDR2: DFQATT, SNEGSKA (reference sequence). Trimming shortened V by 5 bases and J by 7 bases, and 7 bases separated the two germline ends. The CDR3 reads CSALLYTQYF. The DNA of the CDR3 is TGCAGTGCTTTACTTTATACGCAGTATTTT.

The CDR3 reads CASSLTATSGNTIYF. DNA of the CDR3: TGTGCCAGCAGCTTGACAGCTACCTCTGGAAACACCATATATTTT. The chain has TRBV7-2 and TRBJ1-3; possible D gene TRBD1, 5 bases. Trimming removed 3 bases from V and 0 bases from J, with 9 bases in between. Germline assignment: CDR1 SGHTA and CDR2 FQGNSA. The CDR3 totals 15 residues.

In regard to this clone: Other DNA sequences of this sample code for an identical CDR3. The chain uses TRBV6-2 or TRBV6-3 and TRBJ2-7, with D possibly TRBD1 on 6 matching bases. CDR1 and CDR2 (germline): MNHEY, SVGEGT. V was pared by 5 bases and J by 0 bases, with 8 bases between. This CDR3 spans 13 amino acids. CDR3 in amino acids: CASSRDISYEQYF. CDR3 bases: TGTGCCAGCAGTAGGGACATCTCCTACGAGCAGTACTTC.

The chain joins TRBV12-5 to TRBJ2-1; D is perhaps TRBD1 (6 bases). This CDR3 has 15 residues. The germline gives CDR1 LGHNT, CDR2 FRNRAP. Trimming left V 5 bases short and J 4 bases short, with 15 bases between. CDR3 residues: CASGPEGVVYNEQFF. In DNA, the CDR3 is TGTGCTAGTGGTCCCGAGGGGGTGGTTTACAATGAGCAGTTCTTC.

This chain links TRBV7-9 with TRBJ1-6, with a possible D match to TRBD1 (6 bases). The CDR3 is 15 residues long. Germline CDR1 is SEHNR and CDR2 is FQNEAQ (reference sequence). Trimming took 0 bases from V and 11 from J, leaving 14 bases between them. The CDR3 nucleotides read TGTGCCAGCAGCTTAGCTACAGGGAATTTCGCACCCCTCCACTTT. It codes for CASSLATGNFAPLHF.

The chain combines TRBV3-1 (or the pseudogene TRBV3-2) with TRBJ1-1; tentative D call: TRBD1 (5 bases). Per germline, CDR1 LGHDT and CDR2 YNNKEL (reference sequence). Between the trimmed V and J ends, which lost 4 bases and 1 base, there was a span of 10 bases. There are 14 residues in the CDR3. CDR3 bases: TGTGCCAGCAGCCCCTGGGGGGGGAACACTGAAGCTTTCTTT. Translated: CASSPWGGNTEAFF.

The chain employs TRBV5-1 and TRBJ2-5; maybe TRBD1 (5 bases). The germline gives CDR1 SGHRS, CDR2 YFSETQ. The CDR3 length is 15 residues. V shed 0 bases and J shed 4 bases, with 13 bases lying between them. CDR3 in amino acids: CASSLAGRVIETQYF. In DNA, the CDR3 is TGCGCCAGCAGCTTGGCCGGCAGGGTGATAGAGACCCAGTACTTC.

The rearrangement joins TRBV11-2 to TRBJ2-5; D possibly corresponds to TRBD1 (5 bases). This CDR3 contains 14 residues. CDR1 is SGHAT, CDR2 FQNNGV, per germline. V lost 1 base, J lost 2 bases, and 8 bases lay in between. The CDR3 region is CASSLGTLQETQYF. The CDR3 DNA sequence: TGTGCCAGCAGCTTAGGGACACTTCAAGAGACCCAGTACTTC.

The chain uses TRBV5-8 and TRBJ2-6; TRBD1 agrees at 7 bases. J gave up 2 bases and V 2 bases, and 1 base lay outside the gene matches. The CDR3 length is 15 residues. Germline CDR1 reads SGHTS; CDR2 reads YDEGEE. The CDR3 nucleotides read TGTGCCAGCAGCTTTACAGGGGCTGGGGCCAACGTCCTGACTTTC. Encoded protein: CASSFTGAGANVLTF.

The chain links TRBV6-5 to TRBJ2-7; 9 bases are shared with TRBD1. The V gene end was trimmed by 4 bases and the J gene end by 7 bases; junction bases not matched to a gene: 5. Germline CDR1 MNHEY, CDR2 SVGAGI. The CDR3 loop spans 13 amino acids. In DNA, the CDR3 is TGTGCCAGCAGTTCCCCCGGGACAGGGGAGCAGTACTTC. It encodes CASSSPGTGEQYF.

This sequence joins TRBV2 and TRBJ2-3; no reliable D call. The CDR3 length is 13 residues. In germline, CDR1 is SNHLY, CDR2 FYNNEI. V was trimmed by 10 bases and J by 0 bases, leaving 11 bases between them. CDR3: CANSGTSTDTQYF. CDR3 nucleotides: TGTGCCAACTCGGGTACAAGCACAGATACGCAGTATTTT.

The chain joins TRBV18 to TRBJ2-7; TRBD1 matches 8 bases. Trimming removed 2 bases from V and 5 bases from J; junction bases left unmatched: 5. Per germline, CDR1 KGHSH and CDR2 LQKENI. The CDR3 sequence is 14 residues long. CDR3: CASSPAGGFNEQYF. CDR3 in DNA: TGTGCCAGCTCACCAGCAGGGGGCTTCAACGAGCAGTACTTC.